Each of the 31 T cell receptor beta chains below was sequenced from the same sample in a study of CD8 T cells in ankylosing spondylitis. Study-level findings and limits: Ankylosing spondylitis blood seemed to carry a telltale TCR beta motif made of about 8 highly homologous variants.

Their antigens are not known. TCRdb re-called the 5' RACE reads through MiXCR, storing one row per CDR3 protein. The data hold around 140,000 distinct CDR3 sequences, with 17% observed a single time. The sequenced material came from blood, either unsorted or a sorted T cell fraction (not recorded which). The receptor source for this set is a male donor with ankylosing spondylitis.

This clonotype was detected ten times or more. The chain carries TRBV15 and TRBJ2-3, with D possibly matching TRBD2 (6 bases). Trimming shortened V by 4 bases and J by 0 bases, and 17 bases separated the two germline ends. The CDR3 has 17 amino acids. The germline V gene has CDR1 LNHNV and CDR2 YYDKDF (reference sequence). The CDR3 spells CATSTRVVAVSTDTQYF. DNA of the CDR3: TGTGCCACCAGCACCCGGGTGGTAGCGGTAAGCACAGATACGCAGTATTTT.

The chain uses TRBV12-5 and TRBJ2-7, with 9 bases lining up with TRBD1. Germline V gene sequence: CDR1 LGHNT, CDR2 FRNRAP. The CDR3 runs 18 residues. The V gene end was trimmed by 3 bases and the J gene end by 0 bases; junction bases not matched to a gene: 12. The CDR3 protein is CASGFKLLGQGSSYEQYF. The CDR3 nucleotides are TGTGCTAGTGGTTTCAAGCTCCTAGGACAGGGGAGCTCCTACGAGCAGTACTTC.

This sequence joins TRBV12-3 or TRBV12-4 and TRBJ2-3; D is undetermined. V dropped 1 base and J dropped 2 bases, with 4 bases sitting between them. The CDR3 extends over 13 amino acids. The CDR3 protein is CASSLENTDTQYF. The CDR3 DNA is TGTGCCAGCAGTTTAGAAAACACAGATACGCAGTATTTT.

The rearrangement links TRBV9 to TRBJ1-2; 7 positions agree with TRBD1. The germline gives CDR1 SGDLS, CDR2 YYNGEE. This CDR3 comprises 15 residues. Trimming cost V 4 bases and J 3 bases; bases outside gene matches: 9. The CDR3 region is CASSLTGEDYYGYTF. CDR3 coding DNA: TGTGCCAGCAGCCTCACAGGGGAGGATTACTATGGCTACACCTTC.

This chain's CDR3 is CAISDQREALNDEQYF. The CDR3 bases are TGTGCCATCAGTGACCAGCGGGAGGCCCTAAATGACGAGCAGTACTTC. The chain uses TRBV10-3 and TRBJ2-7, with 9 bases fitting TRBD2. Per the germline V gene, CDR1 is ENHRY and CDR2 is SYGVKD. This CDR3 has 16 residues. V lost 3 bases and J lost 5; bases outside the gene matches: 11.

This clonotype was detected only a few times. The rearrangement links TRBV7-9 to TRBJ2-3; TRBD2 agrees at 10 bases. Germline CDR1 and CDR2: SEHNR and FQNEAQ (reference sequence). Trimming at V came to 3 bases and at J to 3 bases, leaving 9 bases not matched to a gene. This CDR3 is 17 amino acids long. In DNA, the CDR3 is TGTGCCAGCAGCTTCTTCTCGACTAGCGGGTCGACAGATACGCAGTATTTT. This gives the protein CASSFFSTSGSTDTQYF.

A few counts support this clonotype. V gene TRBV12-3 or TRBV12-4 combines with J gene TRBJ1-1; D call uncertain. CDR3 length equals 14 residues. Trimming shortened V by 5 bases and J by 0 bases, and 10 bases separated the two germline ends. Here the CDR3 DNA reads TGTGCCAGCAGTCCACCCGATGTGAACACTGAAGCTTTCTTT. The encoded protein is CASSPPDVNTEAFF.

The chain carries TRBV12-3 or TRBV12-4 and TRBJ2-7; D ambiguous. V dropped 3 bases and J dropped 7 bases, with 7 bases sitting between them. This CDR3 has 11 amino acids. CDR3 region: CASSLMAEQYF. Written as DNA, the CDR3 is TGTGCCAGCAGTTTGATGGCAGAGCAGTACTTC.

This clonotype was found a few times. The V and J genes are TRBV4-1 and TRBJ2-1; D not certain. Germline CDR1 and CDR2: MGHRA and YSYEKL. CDR3 length: 14 amino acids. The V and J ends lost 5 bases and 0 bases respectively, with 8 bases between them. Written as DNA, the CDR3 is TGCGCCAGCAGCTCACAGAGCTCCTACAATGAGCAGTTCTTC. It yields the protein CASSSQSSYNEQFF.

This clonotype was recorded a few times. This chain connects TRBV12-3 or TRBV12-4 to TRBJ2-1, with 11 positions matching TRBD2. This CDR3 has 17 amino acids. J was trimmed by 3 bases and V by 5 bases; bases with no gene match: 9. CDR3 sequence reads: CASSLLLLAGGYNEQFF. The CDR3 region has the DNA TGTGCCAGCAGTCTACTTCTTCTAGCGGGAGGCTACAATGAGCAGTTCTTC.

The table lists this clonotype with many counts. The chain is built from TRBV19 and TRBJ2-1; 10 bases are a match to TRBD2. Germline V lookup: CDR1 LNHDA, CDR2 SQIVND (reference sequence). The CDR3 loop spans 13 amino acids. Trimming removed 8 bases from V and 12 bases from J; junction bases left unmatched: 10. The CDR3 DNA reads as TGTGCCAGTCGGACTAGCGGTCTAAGCGGGCAGTTCTTC. The encoded protein is CASRTSGLSGQFF.

This clonotype appeared a few times. This sequence joins TRBV20-1 and TRBJ2-1; D tentatively reads TRBD1 or TRBD2 (5 bases each). The V gene's germline CDR1 is DFQATT and CDR2 SNEGSKA (reference sequence). CDR3 length equals 16 residues. Trimming cost V 6 bases and J 0 bases, with 18 bases left between them. DNA of the CDR3: TGCAGTGCCCCCGGGGCCGTCCTCAGCTCCTACAATGAGCAGTTCTTC. Residues: CSAPGAVLSSYNEQFF.

This clonotype occurred a few times. V is TRBV6-5 and J is TRBJ1-1; D is unclear. Looked up from germline, CDR1 is MNHEY and CDR2 is SVGAGI. The CDR3 is 15 amino acids. Trimming left V 0 bases short and J 0 bases short, with 8 bases between. Here the CDR3 reads CASSYSSNLNTEAFF. The CDR3 DNA follows: TGTGCCAGCAGTTACTCTAGCAATTTGAACACTGAAGCTTTCTTT.

This clonotype was seen at least ten times. This sequence joins TRBV27 and TRBJ2-1, with 10 bases aligning to TRBD1. Germline CDR1 and CDR2: MNHEY and SMNVEV (reference sequence). With 1 base clipped from V and 8 bases from J, the junction kept 5 bases outside the gene matches. The CDR3 totals 15 residues. The CDR3 DNA follows: TGTGCCAGCAGTTTATTCCAGACAGGGGGCGATGAGCAGTTCTTC. Its protein is CASSLFQTGGDEQFF.

The chain uses TRBV27 and TRBJ1-5, with 9 positions matching TRBD1. With V trimmed by 6 bases and J by 3 bases, 3 bases remained unmatched. This CDR3 is 14 amino acids long. CDR1 is MNHEY and CDR2 is SMNVEV in the germline V gene (reference sequence). The chain's CDR3 is CASSPQGANQPQHF. Here the CDR3 DNA reads TGTGCCAGCAGCCCACAGGGGGCCAATCAGCCCCAGCATTTT.

This clonotype came up a few times. J is TRBJ2-3 and V is TRBV2, with D tentatively TRBD1 (5 bases). This CDR3 has 14 amino acids. Germline V gene data show CDR1 as SNHLY and CDR2 as FYNNEI. V dropped 0 bases and J dropped 4 bases, with 8 bases sitting between them. CDR3 nucleotides: TGTGCCAGCAGTGAAGCGCAAGGGGCAGATACGCAGTATTTT. Translating it yields CASSEAQGADTQYF.

The chain recombines TRBV15 with TRBJ2-4; no reliable D call. This CDR3 has 17 residues. Germline V gives CDR1 LNHNV, CDR2 YYDKDF (reference sequence). Trimming took 0 bases from V and 1 from J, leaving 13 bases between them. The CDR3 nucleotides read TGTGCCACCAGCAGAGATAGCCCCGGAGTCGCCAAAAACATTCAGTACTTC. It specifies CATSRDSPGVAKNIQYF.

This clonotype has just a few counts. The rearrangement uses TRBV28 and TRBJ2-1; TRBD1 might be the D (5 bases). With 6 bases removed from V and 0 bases from J, the gap between germline ends came to 9 bases. This CDR3 comprises 14 residues. In germline, CDR1 is MDHEN, CDR2 SYDVKM. The CDR3 reads CASSRRGSYNEQFF. CDR3 DNA sequence: TGTGCCAGCAGCCGTAGGGGCTCCTACAATGAGCAGTTCTTC.

This clonotype was observed a few times. The rearrangement joins TRBV15 to TRBJ1-2; TRBD1 matches 10 bases. Per germline, CDR1 LNHNV and CDR2 YYDKDF (reference sequence). V lost 5 bases, J lost 2 bases, and 8 bases stayed unmatched. The CDR3 runs 16 residues. CDR3 protein: CATSPDRGFPNYGYTF. The DNA of the CDR3 is TGTGCCACCAGCCCGGACAGGGGGTTCCCCAACTATGGCTACACCTTC.

The table lists this clonotype with a few counts. The V call is TRBV3-1, the J call TRBJ2-2; 12 nucleotides agree with TRBD2. After removal of 3 bases from V and 5 bases from J, the junction contained 7 bases not matched to a gene. The germline gives CDR1 LGHDT, CDR2 YNNKEL (reference sequence). There are 17 residues in the CDR3. This chain's CDR3 is CASSHVPGTSGTGELFF. CDR3 DNA: TGTGCCAGCAGCCATGTCCCCGGGACTAGCGGGACCGGGGAGCTGTTTTTT.

This clonotype was counted a few times. This chain links TRBV2 with TRBJ1-2; D ambiguous. Germline lookup yields CDR1 SNHLY and CDR2 FYNNEI. Deletions cut 7 bases from V and 2 bases from J, with 14 bases between. This CDR3 is 14 amino acids long. The CDR3 region is CASNPKLLNYGYTF. CDR3 bases: TGTGCCAGCAATCCAAAATTACTGAACTATGGCTACACCTTC.

The V gene is TRBV7-9, the J gene TRBJ2-3; D tentatively fits TRBD1 or TRBD2 (5 bases each). This CDR3 has 17 amino acids. V dropped 4 bases and J dropped 2 bases, with 19 bases sitting between them. Germline-derived CDR1 and CDR2 are SEHNR and FQNEAQ (reference sequence). CDR3 residues: CASSSGQRTLPTDTQYF. DNA of the CDR3: TGTGCCAGCAGCTCGGGGCAAAGGACACTGCCCACAGATACGCAGTATTTT.

The chain is built from TRBV6-4 and TRBJ2-5; the D gene could be TRBD1 or TRBD2 (5 bases each). CDR1 MRHNA and CDR2 SNTAGT come from the germline V gene. The V gene lost 10 bases and the J gene lost 3 bases, with 15 bases spanning the gap. CDR3 size: 13 residues. The CDR3: CATATAAEETQYF. In nucleotides, the CDR3 is TGTGCCACCGCGACAGCGGCGGAAGAGACCCAGTACTTC.

The V and J genes are TRBV6-2 or TRBV6-3 and TRBJ2-2; 8 bases agree with TRBD2. CDR1 MNHEY and CDR2 SVGEGT come from the germline V gene. Trimming cost V 0 bases and J 3 bases; bases outside gene matches: 18. This CDR3 has 21 residues. The CDR3 loop is CASSYSPGASGPRPDTGELFF. Written as DNA, the CDR3 is TGTGCCAGCAGTTACTCACCGGGCGCTAGCGGGCCCCGACCGGACACCGGGGAGCTGTTTTTT.

The rearrangement joins TRBV9 to TRBJ2-1; 8 bases align to TRBD1. The CDR3 loop spans 15 amino acids. J lost 5 bases, V lost 2 bases, and 6 bases had no gene match. Germline V lookup: CDR1 SGDLS, CDR2 YYNGEE. The CDR3 sequence: CASSVLGTGHNEQFF. The CDR3 DNA reads as TGTGCCAGCAGCGTTCTCGGGACAGGACACAATGAGCAGTTCTTC.

This clonotype was observed at least ten times. The chain combines TRBV4-1 with TRBJ2-3; D is unclear. Between the trimmed V and J ends, which lost 1 base and 4 bases, there was a span of 9 bases. This CDR3 has 14 amino acids. Germline V CDR1 and CDR2: MGHRA, YSYEKL. The CDR3 spells CASSQVDSPDTQYF. DNA for the CDR3: TGCGCCAGCAGCCAAGTCGATAGTCCAGATACGCAGTATTTT.

This clonotype has a handful of counts. The chain links TRBV12-3 or TRBV12-4 to TRBJ2-7; a possible D gene is TRBD2 (6 bases). The CDR3 length is 16 residues. V lost 2 bases and J 0 bases, leaving 14 bases between the germline ends. For the CDR3, the DNA is TGTGCCAGCAGTTTACGTAATAGCGGCCTCTCCTACGAGCAGTACTTC. This sequence encodes CASSLRNSGLSYEQYF.

V gene TRBV4-3 combines with J gene TRBJ2-2; D remains ambiguous. V gave up 0 bases and J gave up 1 base, with 9 bases separating them. The CDR3 runs 16 residues. Germline V gives CDR1 LGHNA, CDR2 YSLEER. The CDR3 nucleotides are TGCGCCAGCAGCCAAGATTTTTCGGGGAACACCGGGGAGCTGTTTTTT. This translates into CASSQDFSGNTGELFF.

This clonotype was seen a handful of times. In nucleotides, the CDR3 is TGTGCCAGCAGTCCACTGAGTGGGCAAGGAGAGACCCAGTACTTC. This translates into CASSPLSGQGETQYF. The gene calls are TRBV12-3 or TRBV12-4 and TRBJ2-5; D ambiguous. Trimming pared 5 bases from V and 4 bases from J, leaving 17 bases between. This CDR3 has 15 amino acids.

The rearrangement links TRBV25-1 to TRBJ1-1, with D unresolved. This CDR3 has 12 residues. Germline V gives CDR1 MGHDK, CDR2 SYGVNS. Trimming took off 5 bases at V and 9 bases at J, with 13 bases between the two ends. In DNA form, the CDR3 reads TGTGCCAGCAGTCCCTCGGGTGAGCAAGCTTTCTTT. As protein: CASSPSGEQAFF.

This clonotype was picked up a small number of times. This chain joins TRBV12-3 or TRBV12-4 and TRBJ2-5; a possible D gene is TRBD1 (6 bases). There are 16 residues in the CDR3. Trimming removed 0 bases at V and 9 bases at J, with 20 bases between. The CDR3 sequence: CASSLASGTKRLAQYF. As DNA, the CDR3 is TGTGCCAGCAGTTTAGCCTCCGGGACAAAACGTTTGGCCCAGTACTTC.